This TCR beta chain was sequenced during a study of OX40 agonist ivuxolimab in advanced cancers. This CDR3 contains 15 residues. Trimming at V came to 5 bases and at J to 9 bases, leaving 7 bases not matched to a gene. Germline V gene lookup returns CDR1 SGHNT and CDR2 YENEEA. Some clones are missing from TCRdb's copy, which holds only in-frame ones; the method was immunoSEQ multiplex PCR. The sample yields 75,000 to 80,000 clones, roughly 80% seen once. The source is an adult with an advanced solid tumor such as melanoma, head and neck, liver or kidney cancer. The sequenced sample was CD4+ or CD8+ T cells sorted from blood, obtained in a trial of the OX40 agonist ivuxolimab. The rearrangement links TRBV11-3 to TRBJ2-1, with 13 nucleotides matching TRBD2. CDR3 in DNA: TGTGCCAGCAGCCTACTAGCGGGAGGGAAGGGTGAGCAGTTCTTC. It yields the protein CASSLLAGGKGEQFF.